This T cell receptor (beta chain) was sequenced in a study of shared clonotypes between healthy human individuals. Points from the study as a whole: Some clonotypes were shared by all four sorted-subset donors, while others were not shared. The non-shared ones had lower generation probabilities than the shared ones. A generally larger estimated richness was seen in naive subsets than in memory subsets.

Trimming removed 6 bases at V and 7 bases at J, with 7 bases between. The V gene's germline CDR1 is SNHLY and CDR2 FYNNEI. The CDR3 extends over 11 amino acids. This clone has just one count. Its target is not known. Every one of the donors was a Caucasian adult that lived in Nashville, Tennessee. Measured with immunoSEQ multiplex PCR; TCRdb has only the in-frame clones, and not every one. This sample has roughly 2.2 million clones, with less than 95% found just once. This rearrangement joins TRBV2 to TRBJ2-1, with D maybe TRBD2 (5 bases). Material for sequencing was naive CD4+ T cells from PBMCs. Described subset: CD45RA+ positively selected. This sequence was found in a man younger than 30 in good health. Some clones in this sample may be carry-over from other donors' samples. Written as DNA, the CDR3 is TGTGCCAGCAGGGACTCAAATGAGCAGTTCTTC. It translates to CASRDSNEQFF.